This TCR beta chain was identified during a study of identical twins. V was trimmed by 2 bases and J by 2 bases, leaving 10 bases between them. Germline CDR1 is SQVTM and CDR2 is ANQGSEA. The CDR3 is made up of 13 amino acids. This clonotype was counted at least ten times. A single record per CDR3 protein comes from TCRdb applying MiXCR to the 5' RACE reads. The sample shows roughly 720,000 distinct CDR3 sequences, 18% of them seen only once. The sample also formed part of further work on T cells expressing NK-cell markers.

This TCR came from a woman aged 18-29 years in good health. This sequence joins TRBV29-1 and TRBJ2-7, with a possible D match to TRBD1 (5 bases). Sequencing was performed on PBMCs. DNA for the CDR3: TGCAGCGTTGAAATACAGGTAACCTACGAGCAGTACTTC. This gives the protein CSVEIQVTYEQYF.